This entry concerns a single T cell receptor (beta chain). Antigen: not known. V was clipped by 0 bases and J by 5 bases; unmatched bases: 8. CDR1 and CDR2 from the germline V gene are ENHRY and SYGVKD. The CDR3 totals 16 residues. The data originate from a study of cytomegalovirus exposure and HLA in healthy donors. General study findings and limits: Whilst most TCR sequences proved rare, a subset of public TCRs occurred across many donors. Later, an analysis found that TCR clusters from the first cohort tended to co-occur in the 120 or so validation repertoires.

Separate from the 666-subject first cohort, the approximately 120-subject validation cohort was the one that the donors belonged to. The table came from immunoSEQ multiplex PCR; TCRdb's copy has only in-frame clones and leaves some out. This sample has roughly 63,000 clones, with more than 80% found just once. The chain employs TRBV10-3 and TRBJ2-5, with TRBD1 matching 8 bases. The sequenced material came from PBMCs. This receptor was obtained from a woman aged 18-29 years in good health and CMV-seronegative. CDR3 protein: CAISESSQGAWETQYF. Here the CDR3 DNA reads TGTGCCATCAGTGAGTCCTCGCAGGGGGCTTGGGAGACCCAGTACTTC.